The rows below give T cell receptor beta chains drawn from one sample of a study of T-cell memory formation after mild COVID-19. TCRdb recomputed calls from the 5' RACE reads with MiXCR, one row per CDR3 protein. The sample has fewer than 450,000 distinct CDR3 sequences, roughly a quarter seen once. Sequenced material: PBMCs or a T cell subset sorted from them (not recorded which). Receptors were obtained from an adult woman who had mild COVID-19 (a few samples of this study predate the infection). Cell type and time point are not known. The CDR3 runs from the conserved cysteine through the conserved F or W. A D gene is named only where the DNA matches it firmly. Expanded clones are given a class, and other clones once, few, many or no size at all.

V: TRBV12-3/TRBV12-4; J: TRBJ1-2; D: TRBD1; size: NA; CDR3: CASTLGQGALGGYTF; DNA: TGTGCCAGCACCTTGGGACAGGGGGCACTCGGCGGCTACACCTTC
V: TRBV20-1; J: TRBJ1-1; D: NA; size: NA; CDR3: CSARQNTEAFF; DNA: TGCAGTGCTAGACAGAACACTGAAGCTTTCTTT
V: TRBV4-1; J: TRBJ2-7; D: NA; size: NA; CDR3: CASSQGDHEQYF; DNA: TGCGCCAGCAGCCAGGGTGACCACGAGCAGTACTTC
V: TRBV27; J: TRBJ2-5; D: NA; size: few; CDR3: CASSVGGRWETQYF; DNA: TGTGCCAGCAGCGTCGGGGGCAGATGGGAGACCCAGTACTTC
V: TRBV12-3/TRBV12-4; J: TRBJ1-1; D: NA; size: few; CDR3: CASSLQGLGLTEAFF; DNA: TGTGCCAGCAGTTTACAGGGGTTGGGTTTAACTGAAGCTTTCTTT
V: TRBV5-1; J: TRBJ2-3; D: NA; size: few; CDR3: CASSLSYGDRVDTQYF; DNA: TGCGCCAGCAGCTTGAGCTACGGCGACCGTGTTGATACGCAGTATTTT
V: TRBV7-3; J: TRBJ2-1; D: NA; size: few; CDR3: CASSLNQGGNEQFF; DNA: TGTGCCAGCAGCTTAAACCAAGGCGGCAATGAGCAGTTCTTC
V: TRBV5-1; J: TRBJ2-1; D: NA; size: few; CDR3: CASSWTTKNNEQFF; DNA: TGCGCCAGCAGCTGGACTACCAAAAACAATGAGCAGTTCTTC
V: TRBV18; J: TRBJ2-1; D: NA; size: few; CDR3: CASHLANEQFF; DNA: TGTGCCAGCCACCTAGCGAATGAGCAGTTCTTC
V: TRBV12-3/TRBV12-4; J: TRBJ2-6; D: NA; size: few; CDR3: CASTPDRPDSGANVLTF; DNA: TGTGCCAGCACCCCCGACAGACCCGACTCTGGGGCCAACGTCCTGACTTTC
V: TRBV20-1; J: TRBJ2-1; D: NA; size: NA; CDR3: CSARDEWQTGSYNEQFF; DNA: TGCAGTGCTAGAGATGAGTGGCAGACCGGCTCCTACAATGAGCAGTTCTTC
V: TRBV10-3; J: TRBJ2-3; D: TRBD1; size: few; CDR3: CAIRGTVSTDTQYF; DNA: TGTGCCATCAGAGGGACAGTGAGCACAGATACGCAGTATTTT
V: TRBV11-2; J: TRBJ2-3; D: TRBD1; size: NA; CDR3: CASSLGVDRARYTDTQYF; DNA: TGTGCCAGCAGCTTAGGGGTTGACAGGGCACGGTACACAGATACGCAGTATTTT
V: TRBV29-1; J: TRBJ2-5; D: TRBD1; size: few; CDR3: CSVEYRGETQYF; DNA: TGCAGCGTTGAATACAGGGGAGAGACCCAGTACTTC
V: TRBV29-1; J: TRBJ1-2; D: TRBD1; size: NA; CDR3: CSATRGTGQANYGYTF; DNA: TGCAGCGCGACGAGGGGGACAGGGCAAGCTAACTATGGCTACACCTTC
V: TRBV25-1; J: TRBJ2-7; D: TRBD2; size: few; CDR3: CASSDPLAGAYEQYF; DNA: TGTGCCAGCAGTGATCCCCTAGCGGGAGCTTACGAGCAGTACTTC
V: TRBV9; J: TRBJ2-1; D: NA; size: few; CDR3: CASSAGATSSSYNEQFF; DNA: TGTGCCAGCAGCGCGGGTGCCACATCGAGCTCCTACAATGAGCAGTTCTTC
V: TRBV3-1; J: TRBJ1-3; D: NA; size: NA; CDR3: CASAENPGNTIYF; DNA: TGTGCCAGCGCCGAGAACCCTGGAAACACCATATATTTT
V: TRBV20-1; J: TRBJ1-5; D: TRBD1; size: few; CDR3: CSARDRAMQPQHF; DNA: TGCAGTGCTAGGGACAGGGCCATGCAGCCCCAGCATTTT
V: TRBV15; J: TRBJ2-7; D: NA; size: few; CDR3: CATSRQRHGSSYEQYF; DNA: TGTGCCACCAGCAGACAACGACACGGGTCCTCCTACGAGCAGTACTTC
V: TRBV3-1; J: TRBJ2-1; D: TRBD2; size: many; CDR3: CASSQDIRVRGDEQFF; DNA: TGTGCCAGCAGCCAAGATATCAGGGTACGGGGGGATGAGCAGTTCTTC
V: TRBV6-1; J: TRBJ2-7; D: NA; size: NA; CDR3: CASSEGLQRTDTYEQYF; DNA: TGTGCCAGCAGTGAAGGGCTTCAACGGACAGATACCTACGAGCAGTACTTC
V: TRBV7-9; J: TRBJ2-5; D: NA; size: NA; CDR3: CASSLSRWGEGETQYF; DNA: TGTGCCAGCAGCTTATCTCGATGGGGAGAGGGAGAGACCCAGTACTTC
V: TRBV7-2; J: TRBJ1-4; D: NA; size: NA; CDR3: CASSLRDGHRVELFF; DNA: TGTGCCAGCAGCTTGAGGGACGGCCATAGAGTGGAACTGTTTTTT
V: TRBV12-3/TRBV12-4; J: TRBJ1-1; D: NA; size: NA; CDR3: CASSFLPAEREAFF; DNA: TGTGCCAGCAGTTTTCTTCCAGCAGAGAGGGAAGCTTTCTTT
V: TRBV7-9; J: TRBJ2-7; D: TRBD1; size: NA; CDR3: CASSLYRDRGEQYF; DNA: TGTGCCAGCAGCTTATACCGGGACAGGGGCGAGCAGTACTTC
V: TRBV7-3; J: TRBJ2-2; D: NA; size: NA; CDR3: CASSFGPTPHTGELFF; DNA: TGTGCCAGCAGCTTTGGCCCCACACCGCACACCGGGGAGCTGTTTTTT
V: TRBV7-2; J: TRBJ2-1; D: NA; size: NA; CDR3: CASSLSVSSYNEQFF; DNA: TGTGCCAGCAGCTTATCGGTTAGCTCCTACAATGAGCAGTTCTTC
V: TRBV21-1; J: TRBJ2-3; D: NA; size: NA; CDR3: CASSMRLLAGVGWADTQYF; DNA: TGTGCCAGCAGCATGCGACTACTAGCGGGAGTTGGGTGGGCAGATACGCAGTATTTT
V: TRBV7-9; J: TRBJ2-5; D: NA; size: few; CDR3: CASSLSRASGKETQYF; DNA: TGTGCCAGCAGCTTGTCCCGGGCCTCAGGGAAAGAGACCCAGTACTTC
V: TRBV7-3; J: TRBJ2-1; D: TRBD2; size: few; CDR3: CASSPQGGGYNEQFF; DNA: TGTGCCAGCAGCCCACAAGGCGGGGGATACAATGAGCAGTTCTTC
V: TRBV29-1; J: TRBJ2-5; D: NA; size: NA; CDR3: CSASSGVQETQYF; DNA: TGCAGCGCCTCTTCAGGGGTCCAAGAGACCCAGTACTTC
V: TRBV11-2; J: TRBJ1-1; D: NA; size: NA; CDR3: CASSPTLGNTEAFF; DNA: TGTGCCAGCAGTCCAACATTGGGGAACACTGAAGCTTTCTTT
V: TRBV12-3/TRBV12-4; J: TRBJ2-1; D: TRBD2; size: few; CDR3: CASTKYTGTSASEQFF; DNA: TGTGCCAGCACCAAATACACCGGGACTAGCGCTTCTGAGCAGTTCTTC
V: TRBV12-3/TRBV12-4; J: TRBJ2-7; D: NA; size: NA; CDR3: CASSFGGFAYEQYF; DNA: TGTGCCAGCAGTTTTGGGGGGTTTGCCTACGAGCAGTACTTC